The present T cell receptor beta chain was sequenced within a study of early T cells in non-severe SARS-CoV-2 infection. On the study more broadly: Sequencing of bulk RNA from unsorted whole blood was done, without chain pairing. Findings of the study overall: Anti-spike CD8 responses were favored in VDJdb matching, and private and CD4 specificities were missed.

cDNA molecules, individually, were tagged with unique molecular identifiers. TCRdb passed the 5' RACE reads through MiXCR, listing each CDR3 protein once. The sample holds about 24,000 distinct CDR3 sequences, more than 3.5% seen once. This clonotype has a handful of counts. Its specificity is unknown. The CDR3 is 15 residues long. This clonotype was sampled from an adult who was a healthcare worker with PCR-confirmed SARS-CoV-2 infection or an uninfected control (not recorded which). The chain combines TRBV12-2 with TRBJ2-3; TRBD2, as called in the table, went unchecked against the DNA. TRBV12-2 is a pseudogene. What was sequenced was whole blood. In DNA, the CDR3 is TGTGCAAGTCGCTTTCCGGGACTAGCGGTAGATACGCAGTATTTT. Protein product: CASRFPGLAVDTQYF.